Listed below are T cell receptor beta chains from one sample, sequenced in a study of blood T cells in healthy people across ages. TCRdb passed the 5' RACE reads through MiXCR, listing each CDR3 protein once. This sample has more than 800,000 distinct CDR3 sequences; less than 35% occur once, and the top ten carry 17%. The material sequenced was blood. Every receptor here comes from an elderly woman in good health. Each CDR3 is given without its conserved first and last residue. The D gene is left open where the match is weak. Not every row has a clone size; where given, it reads once, few, many or a size class.

V gene: TRBV5-1; clone size: .; D gene: TRBD1; J gene: TRBJ1-2; CDR3 protein: ASRLRQGYGYT
V gene: TRBV7-8; clone size: many; D gene: TRBD1; J gene: TRBJ2-7; CDR3 protein: ASSLRQGVNEQY
V gene: TRBV30; clone size: .; D gene: TRBD1; J gene: TRBJ1-1; CDR3 protein: AWSPGQGMNPEAF
V gene: TRBV28; clone size: few; D gene: TRBD1; J gene: TRBJ1-4; CDR3 protein: ASIPVGTGFSGNEKLF
V gene: TRBV6-5; clone size: .; D gene: .; J gene: TRBJ1-2; CDR3 protein: ASSLGGYPYGYT
V gene: TRBV20-1; clone size: .; D gene: TRBD2; J gene: .; CDR3 protein: SACPGLAGEQY
V gene: TRBV10-3; clone size: many; D gene: .; J gene: TRBJ2-7; CDR3 protein: ASEGEQY
V gene: TRBV12-3/TRBV12-4; clone size: .; D gene: TRBD1; J gene: TRBJ1-2; CDR3 protein: ASSPQQGAGYT
V gene: TRBV5-4; clone size: few; D gene: TRBD2; J gene: TRBJ2-3; CDR3 protein: ASSLASYEPGLAGGGTDTQY
V gene: TRBV20-1; clone size: many; D gene: .; J gene: TRBJ2-1; CDR3 protein: SAPDPRQSSYNEQF
V gene: TRBV13; clone size: many; D gene: TRBD1; J gene: TRBJ2-5; CDR3 protein: ASSSRTGYETQY
V gene: TRBV10-2; clone size: many; D gene: TRBD1; J gene: TRBJ1-5; CDR3 protein: ASSEDREDQPQH
V gene: TRBV24-1; clone size: few; D gene: .; J gene: TRBJ1-1; CDR3 protein: ATSTGTENTEAF
V gene: TRBV6-6; clone size: .; D gene: .; J gene: TRBJ1-4; CDR3 protein: ASSYQVDEKRF
V gene: TRBV7-2; clone size: many; D gene: TRBD2; J gene: TRBJ2-3; CDR3 protein: ASSLPTLGAGGADTQY
V gene: TRBV7-9; clone size: once; D gene: TRBD2; J gene: TRBJ2-3; CDR3 protein: ASSLVTSGRSTDTQY
V gene: TRBV14; clone size: many; D gene: TRBD2; J gene: TRBJ2-5; CDR3 protein: ASSQDRVSSGDITETQY
V gene: TRBV11-2; clone size: many; D gene: .; J gene: .; CDR3 protein: ASSPGSATQY
V gene: TRBV6-6; clone size: .; D gene: TRBD1; J gene: TRBJ2-3; CDR3 protein: ASSYSPGQGTDTQY
V gene: TRBV7-2; clone size: many; D gene: .; J gene: TRBJ2-5; CDR3 protein: ASSPGVTETQY
V gene: TRBV30; clone size: .; D gene: .; J gene: TRBJ1-1; CDR3 protein: AWSILGEAF
V gene: TRBV5-5; clone size: .; D gene: TRBD2; J gene: TRBJ2-1; CDR3 protein: ASSGSGSYNEQF
V gene: TRBV2; clone size: .; D gene: .; J gene: TRBJ1-5; CDR3 protein: ASSETDSNQPRH
V gene: TRBV20-1; clone size: many; D gene: .; J gene: TRBJ2-1; CDR3 protein: SARVGNFYNEQF
V gene: TRBV6-2/TRBV6-3; clone size: many; D gene: .; J gene: TRBJ2-6; CDR3 protein: ASIRSRAGANVLT
V gene: TRBV7-2; clone size: many; D gene: TRBD1; J gene: TRBJ2-4; CDR3 protein: ASSLETGLAKNIQY
V gene: TRBV5-1; clone size: few; D gene: TRBD1; J gene: TRBJ1-4; CDR3 protein: ASSLQTGGEKLF
V gene: TRBV6-6; clone size: many; D gene: .; J gene: TRBJ1-2; CDR3 protein: ASSYTGQGDGYT
V gene: TRBV20-1; clone size: .; D gene: .; J gene: TRBJ1-5; CDR3 protein: SASRGSYNQPQH
V gene: TRBV6-5; clone size: many; D gene: TRBD1; J gene: TRBJ2-7; CDR3 protein: ASSYTTGGNYEQY
V gene: TRBV4-2; clone size: many; D gene: .; J gene: TRBJ2-7; CDR3 protein: ASSRLADLDEQY
V gene: TRBV20-1; clone size: many; D gene: TRBD2; J gene: TRBJ2-5; CDR3 protein: SAEGPRLAQETQY
V gene: TRBV5-1; clone size: .; D gene: TRBD1; J gene: TRBJ1-1; CDR3 protein: ASSWPDRGTEAF
V gene: TRBV6-2/TRBV6-3; clone size: .; D gene: TRBD1; J gene: .; CDR3 protein: ASSPSGTGVSYEQY
V gene: TRBV4-1; clone size: many; D gene: TRBD1; J gene: TRBJ1-2; CDR3 protein: ASSQFRGTGGDGYT
V gene: TRBV5-6; clone size: many; D gene: TRBD1; J gene: TRBJ2-7; CDR3 protein: ASRYRGRYEQY
V gene: TRBV20-1; clone size: .; D gene: TRBD2; J gene: .; CDR3 protein: SARDPTSGTYEQY
V gene: TRBV18; clone size: many; D gene: .; J gene: TRBJ1-1; CDR3 protein: ASSPQGLNTEAF
V gene: TRBV12-3/TRBV12-4; clone size: many; D gene: TRBD2; J gene: TRBJ2-3; CDR3 protein: ASSYVDGGSTDTQY
V gene: TRBV6-2/TRBV6-3; clone size: once; D gene: TRBD1; J gene: TRBJ1-2; CDR3 protein: ATDRGAYGYT
V gene: TRBV5-1; clone size: many; D gene: TRBD1; J gene: TRBJ2-6; CDR3 protein: ASSIQGVSSGANVLT
V gene: TRBV15; clone size: many; D gene: .; J gene: TRBJ2-1; CDR3 protein: ATSSGVSYNEQF
V gene: TRBV6-2/TRBV6-3; clone size: many; D gene: TRBD2; J gene: TRBJ2-3; CDR3 protein: ASSYMGLVSDTQY
V gene: TRBV14; clone size: .; D gene: .; J gene: TRBJ2-7; CDR3 protein: ASSTLVRGEQY
V gene: TRBV11-2; clone size: many; D gene: TRBD2; J gene: TRBJ2-7; CDR3 protein: ASSLFRGGPYEQY
V gene: TRBV19; clone size: .; D gene: .; J gene: TRBJ1-2; CDR3 protein: ASSIEQYYGYT
V gene: TRBV7-2; clone size: .; D gene: TRBD1; J gene: TRBJ1-3; CDR3 protein: ASSFGTGGLGNTIY
V gene: TRBV6-2/TRBV6-3; clone size: many; D gene: .; J gene: TRBJ2-7; CDR3 protein: ASSYARGEQY
V gene: TRBV7-2; clone size: many; D gene: TRBD2; J gene: TRBJ2-1; CDR3 protein: ASSLAGGGSSYNEQF
V gene: TRBV5-1; clone size: many; D gene: TRBD1; J gene: TRBJ1-5; CDR3 protein: ASSFGTGANQPQH
V gene: TRBV5-4; clone size: .; D gene: TRBD2; J gene: TRBJ2-3; CDR3 protein: ASSFSGGADTQY
V gene: TRBV2; clone size: .; D gene: TRBD1; J gene: TRBJ1-6; CDR3 protein: AISQGEDSPLH
V gene: TRBV3-1; clone size: many; D gene: TRBD2; J gene: TRBJ2-3; CDR3 protein: ASSRAGGAADTQY
V gene: TRBV3-1; clone size: many; D gene: .; J gene: TRBJ1-2; CDR3 protein: ASSQTPDGYT